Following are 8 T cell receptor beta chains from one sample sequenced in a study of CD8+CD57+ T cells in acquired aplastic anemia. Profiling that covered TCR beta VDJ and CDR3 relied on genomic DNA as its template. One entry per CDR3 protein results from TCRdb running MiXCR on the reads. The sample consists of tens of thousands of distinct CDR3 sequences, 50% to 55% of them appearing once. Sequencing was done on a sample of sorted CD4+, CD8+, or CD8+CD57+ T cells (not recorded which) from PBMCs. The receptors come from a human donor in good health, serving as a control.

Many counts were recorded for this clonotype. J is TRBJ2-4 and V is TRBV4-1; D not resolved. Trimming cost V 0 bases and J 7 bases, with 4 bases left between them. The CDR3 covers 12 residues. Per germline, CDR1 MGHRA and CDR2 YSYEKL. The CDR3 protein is CASSQEGNIQYF. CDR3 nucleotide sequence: TGCGCCAGCAGCCAAGAGGGGAACATTCAGTACTTC.

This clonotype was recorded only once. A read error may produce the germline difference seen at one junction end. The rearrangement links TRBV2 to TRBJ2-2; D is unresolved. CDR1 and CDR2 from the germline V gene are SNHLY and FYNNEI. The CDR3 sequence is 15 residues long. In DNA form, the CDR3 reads TGTGTCAGCAGTGGCGGACGGGTTAACACCGGGGAGCTGTTTTTT. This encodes CVSSGGRVNTGELFF.

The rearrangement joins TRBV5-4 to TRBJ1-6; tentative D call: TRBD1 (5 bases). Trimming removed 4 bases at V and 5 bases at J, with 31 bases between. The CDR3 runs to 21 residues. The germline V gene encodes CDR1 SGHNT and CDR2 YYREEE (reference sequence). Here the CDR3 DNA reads TGTGCCAGCAGCCTGGGGCAGGACCCCCCCGACGTCCTAGCGAATAATTCACCCCTCCACTTT. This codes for CASSLGQDPPDVLANNSPLHF.

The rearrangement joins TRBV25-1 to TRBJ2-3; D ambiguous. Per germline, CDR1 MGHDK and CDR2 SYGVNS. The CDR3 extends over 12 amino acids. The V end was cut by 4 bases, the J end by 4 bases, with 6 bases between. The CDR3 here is CASSVLADTQYF. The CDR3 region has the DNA TGTGCCAGCAGTGTGTTGGCAGATACGCAGTATTTT.

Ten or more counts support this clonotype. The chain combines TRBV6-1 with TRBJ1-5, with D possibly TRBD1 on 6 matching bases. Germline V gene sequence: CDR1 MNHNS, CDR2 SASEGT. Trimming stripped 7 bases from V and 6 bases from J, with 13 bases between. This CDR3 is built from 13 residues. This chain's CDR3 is CASTTRGPQPQHF. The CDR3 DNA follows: TGTGCCAGCACCACCAGGGGTCCTCAGCCCCAGCATTTT.

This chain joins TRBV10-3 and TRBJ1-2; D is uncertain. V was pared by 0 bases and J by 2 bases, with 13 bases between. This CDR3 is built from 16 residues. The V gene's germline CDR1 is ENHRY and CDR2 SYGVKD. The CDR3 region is CAISESPAGNNYGYTF. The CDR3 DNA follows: TGTGCCATCAGTGAGTCTCCGGCAGGAAACAACTATGGCTACACCTTC.

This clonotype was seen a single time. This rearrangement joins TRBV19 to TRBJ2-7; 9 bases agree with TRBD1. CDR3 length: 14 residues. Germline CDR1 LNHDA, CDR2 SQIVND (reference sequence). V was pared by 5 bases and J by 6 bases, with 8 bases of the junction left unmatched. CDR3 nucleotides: TGTGCCAGTAGTCCACGGGGACAGGGCGTCGAGCAGTACTTC. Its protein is CASSPRGQGVEQYF.

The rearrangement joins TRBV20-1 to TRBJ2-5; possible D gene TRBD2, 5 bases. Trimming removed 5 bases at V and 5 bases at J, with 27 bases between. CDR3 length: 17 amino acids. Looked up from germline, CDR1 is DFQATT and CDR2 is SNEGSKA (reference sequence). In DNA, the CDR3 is TGCAGTGCTGAGGACGGAACGACCGGGGAGCTGAGGGAGACCCAGTACTTC. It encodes CSAEDGTTGELRETQYF.